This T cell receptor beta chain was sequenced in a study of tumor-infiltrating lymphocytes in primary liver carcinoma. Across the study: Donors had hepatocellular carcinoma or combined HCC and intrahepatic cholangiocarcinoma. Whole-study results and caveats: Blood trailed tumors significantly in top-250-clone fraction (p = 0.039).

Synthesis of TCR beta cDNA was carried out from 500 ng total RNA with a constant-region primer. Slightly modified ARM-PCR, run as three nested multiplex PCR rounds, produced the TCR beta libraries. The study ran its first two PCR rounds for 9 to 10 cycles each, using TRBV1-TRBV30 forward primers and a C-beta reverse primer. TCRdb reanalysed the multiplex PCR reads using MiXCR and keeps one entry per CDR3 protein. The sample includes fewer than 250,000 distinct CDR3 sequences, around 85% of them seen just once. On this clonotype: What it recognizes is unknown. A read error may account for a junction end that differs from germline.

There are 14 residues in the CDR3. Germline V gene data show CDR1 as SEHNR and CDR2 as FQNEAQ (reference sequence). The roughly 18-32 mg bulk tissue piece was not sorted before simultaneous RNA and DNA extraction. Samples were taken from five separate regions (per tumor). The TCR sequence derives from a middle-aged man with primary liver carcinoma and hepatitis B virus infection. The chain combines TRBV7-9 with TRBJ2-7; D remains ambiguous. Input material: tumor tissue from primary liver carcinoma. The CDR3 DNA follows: TGTCCCAGCAGCGCCCTGCCGAGCTCCTACGAGCAGTACTTC. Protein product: CPSSALPSSYEQYF.